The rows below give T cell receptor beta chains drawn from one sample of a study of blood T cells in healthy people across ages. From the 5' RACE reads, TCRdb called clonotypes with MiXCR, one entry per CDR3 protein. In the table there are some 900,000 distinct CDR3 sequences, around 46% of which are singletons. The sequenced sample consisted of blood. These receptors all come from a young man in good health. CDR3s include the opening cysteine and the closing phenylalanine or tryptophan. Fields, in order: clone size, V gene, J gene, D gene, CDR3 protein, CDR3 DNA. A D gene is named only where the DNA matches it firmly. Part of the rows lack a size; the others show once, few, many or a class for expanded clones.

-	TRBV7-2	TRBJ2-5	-	CASSFLRGGGTETQYF	TGTGCCAGCAGCTTCCTGAGAGGGGGGGGCACAGAGACCCAGTACTTC
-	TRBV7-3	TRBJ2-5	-	CASGSQPGNEQYF	TGTGCCAGCGGCTCCCAACCTGGCAATGAGCAGTACTTC
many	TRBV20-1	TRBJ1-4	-	CSARKARDGATNEKLFF	TGCAGTGCTAGGAAAGCTCGTGACGGTGCAACTAATGAAAAACTGTTTTTT
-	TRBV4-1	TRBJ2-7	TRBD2	CASSQETSGGFYEQYF	TGCGCCAGTAGCCAAGAAACTAGCGGGGGGTTCTACGAGCAGTACTTC
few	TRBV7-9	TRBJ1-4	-	CASSLVGVGEKLFF	TGTGCCAGCAGCTTAGTAGGGGTCGGCGAAAAACTGTTTTTT
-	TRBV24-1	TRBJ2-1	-	CATSDPLGRYNEQFF	TGTGCCACCAGTGATCCACTAGGGCGCTACAATGAGCAGTTCTTC
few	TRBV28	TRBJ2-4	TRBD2	CASSWGPAGTLAKNIQYF	TGTGCCAGCAGTTGGGGCCCAGCGGGGACCCTAGCCAAAAACATTCAGTACTTC
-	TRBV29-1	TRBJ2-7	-	CSVEAGPYEQYF	TGCAGCGTTGAGGCAGGGCCCTACGAGCAGTACTTC
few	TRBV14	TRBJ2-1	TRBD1	CASSQDSRVGTGLPNEQFF	TGTGCCAGCAGCCAAGATAGTAGGGTAGGGACAGGGCTACCCAATGAGCAGTTCTTC
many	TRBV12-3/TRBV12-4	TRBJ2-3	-	CASSQQDTQYF	TGTGCCAGCAGTCAGCAGGATACGCAGTATTTT
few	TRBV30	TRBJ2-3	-	CAWKANTDTQYF	TGTGCCTGGAAAGCTAACACAGATACGCAGTATTTT
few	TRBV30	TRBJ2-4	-	CASLFGVAKNIQYF	TGTGCCTCCTTATTTGGCGTAGCCAAAAACATTCAGTACTTC
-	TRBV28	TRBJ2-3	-	CATRRSDGTDTQYF	TGTGCCACCAGAAGGTCGGACGGAACAGATACGCAGTATTTT
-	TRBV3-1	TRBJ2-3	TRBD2	CASSQAAGRADTQYF	TGTGCCAGCAGCCAAGCGGCAGGGAGGGCAGATACGCAGTATTTT
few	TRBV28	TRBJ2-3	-	CASRESTDTQYF	TGTGCCAGCCGGGAATCCACAGATACGCAGTATTTT
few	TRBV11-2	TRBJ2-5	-	CASSLDPPQPGETQYF	TGTGCCAGCAGCTTAGATCCCCCCCAACCAGGGGAGACCCAGTACTTC
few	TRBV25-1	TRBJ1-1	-	CASSDSLSAFF	TGTGCCAGCAGTGACTCCCTCTCAGCTTTCTTT
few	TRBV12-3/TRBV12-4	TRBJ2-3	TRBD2	CASSLFAAGGTDTQYF	TGTGCCAGCAGTTTATTCGCGGCGGGGGGCACAGATACGCAGTATTTT
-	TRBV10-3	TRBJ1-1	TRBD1	CAITATGVNTEAFF	TGTGCCATCACCGCTACAGGGGTGAACACTGAAGCTTTCTTT
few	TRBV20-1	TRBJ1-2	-	CSASARVRGYTF	TGCAGTGCTTCTGCTCGGGTGCGGGGCTACACCTTC
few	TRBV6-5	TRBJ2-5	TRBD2	CASSYSASGGQETQYF	TGTGCCAGCAGTTATTCCGCTAGCGGGGGCCAAGAGACCCAGTACTTC
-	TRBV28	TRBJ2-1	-	CASSPPGPGYNERFF	TGTGCCAGCAGTCCTCCAGGCCCGGGCTACAATGAGCGGTTCTTC
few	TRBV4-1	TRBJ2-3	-	CASSQQARGTDTQYF	TGCGCCAGCAGCCAACAGGCCCGGGGGACAGATACGCAGTATTTT
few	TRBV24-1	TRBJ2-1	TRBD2	CATSDRTSGGPYNEQFF	TGTGCCACCAGTGATCGGACTAGCGGGGGGCCCTACAATGAGCAGTTCTTC
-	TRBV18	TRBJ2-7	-	CASSPASFLYEQYF	TGTGCCAGCTCACCAGCCAGTTTCCTCTACGAGCAGTACTTC
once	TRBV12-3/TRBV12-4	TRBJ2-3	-	CASSPLGEEVDTQYF	TGTGCCAGCAGTCCCCTCGGGGAGGAGGTAGATACGCAGTATTTT
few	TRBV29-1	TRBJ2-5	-	CSVGIGTGQETQYF	TGCAGCGTCGGGATCGGGACGGGGCAAGAGACCCAGTACTTC
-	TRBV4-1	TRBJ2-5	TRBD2	CASSQGPSGTETQYF	TGCGCCAGCAGCCAAGGTCCTAGCGGGACCGAGACCCAGTACTTC
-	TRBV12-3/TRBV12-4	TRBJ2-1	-	CASSPTSRNEQFF	TGTGCCAGCAGTCCCACTAGCCGCAATGAGCAGTTCTTC
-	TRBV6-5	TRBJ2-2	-	CASSCSAQITGELFF	TGTGCCAGCAGTTGCTCGGCACAGATCACCGGGGAGCTGTTTTTT
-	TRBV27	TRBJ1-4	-	CASSLGGLINEKLFF	TGTGCCAGCAGTTTAGGGGGACTTATTAATGAAAAACTGTTTTTT
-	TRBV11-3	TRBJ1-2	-	CASSPEGRYGYTF	TGTGCCAGCAGCCCGGAGGGACGCTATGGCTACACCTTC
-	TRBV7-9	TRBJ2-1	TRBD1	CASSSGTGGAEQFF	TGTGCCAGCAGTTCCGGGACAGGGGGAGCTGAGCAGTTCTTC
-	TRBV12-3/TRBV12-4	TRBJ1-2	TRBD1	CASSSRTGIRNYGYTF	TGTGCCAGCAGCTCAAGGACAGGAATAAGGAACTATGGCTACACCTTC
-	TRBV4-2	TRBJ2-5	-	CASSQEGGSGETQYF	TGTGCCAGCAGCCAAGAAGGCGGATCGGGTGAGACCCAGTACTTC
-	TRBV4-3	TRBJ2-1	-	CASSQDYSKYNEQFF	TGCGCCAGCAGCCAAGATTACTCAAAGTACAATGAGCAGTTCTTC
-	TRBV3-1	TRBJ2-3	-	CASSRTHSTDTQYF	TGTGCCAGCAGCCGGACTCACAGCACAGACACGCAGTATTTT
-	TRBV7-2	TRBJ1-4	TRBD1	CASSTTGTGARKLFF	TGTGCCAGCAGCACCACCGGGACAGGTGCGAGAAAACTGTTTTTT
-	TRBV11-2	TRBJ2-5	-	CASSPTGDRDQETQYF	TGTGCCAGCAGCCCAACGGGGGACAGAGATCAAGAGACCCAGTACTTC
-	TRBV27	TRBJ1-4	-	CASSRRSGEKLFF	TGTGCCAGCAGTCGCAGGTCGGGAGAAAAACTGTTTTTT
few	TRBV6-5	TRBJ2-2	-	CAVQGLYTGELFF	TGTGCCGTGCAGGGTTTATACACCGGGGAGCTGTTTTTT
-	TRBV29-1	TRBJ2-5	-	CSVGSGNEQYF	TGCAGCGTTGGATCGGGGAATGAGCAGTACTTC
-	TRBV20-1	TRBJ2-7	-	CSARDKAGYEQYF	TGCAGTGCTAGAGATAAGGCCGGATACGAGCAGTACTTC
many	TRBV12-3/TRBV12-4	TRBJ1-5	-	CASSPYSNQPQHF	TGTGCCAGCAGTCCATATAGCAATCAGCCCCAGCATTTT